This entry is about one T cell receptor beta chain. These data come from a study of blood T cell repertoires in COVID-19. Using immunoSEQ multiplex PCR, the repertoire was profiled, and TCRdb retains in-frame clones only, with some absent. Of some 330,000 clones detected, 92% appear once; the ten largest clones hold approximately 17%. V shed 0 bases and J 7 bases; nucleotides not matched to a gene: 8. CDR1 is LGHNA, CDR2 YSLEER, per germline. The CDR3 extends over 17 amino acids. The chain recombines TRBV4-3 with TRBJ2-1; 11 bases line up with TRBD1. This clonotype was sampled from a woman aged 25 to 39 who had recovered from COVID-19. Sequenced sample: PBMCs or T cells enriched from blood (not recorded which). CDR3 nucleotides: TGCGCCAGCAGCCAAGATCATTGGACAGGGGGCGAGAATGAGCAGTTCTTC. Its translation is CASSQDHWTGGENEQFF.